These T cell receptor beta chains were read from a single sample in a study of CD8+CD57+ T cells in acquired aplastic anemia. One entry per CDR3 protein, called by TCRdb with MiXCR from the reads. The sample lists about 180,000 distinct CDR3 sequences; more than 45% were seen once. The sample consisted of sorted CD4+, CD8+, or CD8+CD57+ T cells (not recorded which) from PBMCs. These receptors were taken from a human donor with aplastic anemia. Each CDR3 is given with its conserved first and last residue. Fields, in order: D gene, J gene, V gene, clone size, CDR3 DNA, CDR3 protein. The D gene is left open where the match is weak. Size tells how often a clone was seen (once, few, many) or the class of an expanded clone, and some rows leave it out.

D gene: .
J gene: TRBJ1-5
V gene: TRBV19
clone size: .
CDR3 DNA: TGTGCCAGTAGTATGGGGGGGGGCCAGCCCCAGCATTTT
CDR3 protein: CASSMGGGQPQHF

D gene: .
J gene: TRBJ1-1
V gene: TRBV7-9
clone size: .
CDR3 DNA: TGCGCCAGCAGCTTAAGTGGTGCAACTGAAGCTTTCTTT
CDR3 protein: CASSLSGATEAFF

D gene: TRBD2
J gene: TRBJ2-6
V gene: TRBV14
clone size: few
CDR3 DNA: TGTGCCAGCAGCCAAGAGGGATGGCGTAGCGGGGGACCAGGGGCCGGGGCCAACGTCCTGACTTTC
CDR3 protein: CASSQEGWRSGGPGAGANVLTF

D gene: .
J gene: TRBJ2-7
V gene: TRBV2
clone size: .
CDR3 DNA: TGTGCCAGCAACGGGGGCTCGGGCAGGGGGATCGACGAGCAGTACTTC
CDR3 protein: CASNGGSGRGIDEQYF

D gene: .
J gene: TRBJ1-4
V gene: TRBV19
clone size: many
CDR3 DNA: TGTGCCACAAGGGACGGAGCAACTAATGAAAAACTGTTTTTT
CDR3 protein: CATRDGATNEKLFF

D gene: .
J gene: TRBJ2-2
V gene: TRBV3-1
clone size: many
CDR3 DNA: TGTGCCAGCAGCCAACCGCCCGGGGAGCTGTTTTTT
CDR3 protein: CASSQPPGELFF

D gene: .
J gene: TRBJ1-2
V gene: TRBV20-1
clone size: many
CDR3 DNA: TGCAGTGCTAGTTGGGGTTCCGAAGGCTATGGCTACACCTTC
CDR3 protein: CSASWGSEGYGYTF

D gene: .
J gene: TRBJ2-7
V gene: TRBV14
clone size: many
CDR3 DNA: TGTGCCAGCGCGAATGGCTACGAGCAGTACTTC
CDR3 protein: CASANGYEQYF

D gene: .
J gene: TRBJ2-3
V gene: TRBV20-1
clone size: few
CDR3 DNA: TGCAGTGTGGCCGAAGGCACAGATACGCAGTATTTT
CDR3 protein: CSVAEGTDTQYF

D gene: TRBD1
J gene: TRBJ2-2
V gene: TRBV20-1
clone size: .
CDR3 DNA: TGCAGTGCCACTTTCGGACAGGGGGCGGGTGGCACTGGGGAGCTGTTTTTT
CDR3 protein: CSATFGQGAGGTGELFF

D gene: .
J gene: TRBJ2-7
V gene: TRBV12-3/TRBV12-4
clone size: many
CDR3 DNA: TGTGCCAGCAGTGAGACCGGGTTCGAGCAGTACTTC
CDR3 protein: CASSETGFEQYF

D gene: .
J gene: TRBJ2-5
V gene: TRBV20-1
clone size: .
CDR3 DNA: TGCAGTGCTAGAGGATTAGGAGAGACCCAGTACTTC
CDR3 protein: CSARGLGETQYF

D gene: .
J gene: TRBJ2-7
V gene: TRBV9
clone size: many
CDR3 DNA: TGTGCCAGCAGCGTAAACGGGGGTTCCTACGAGCAGTACTTC
CDR3 protein: CASSVNGGSYEQYF

D gene: TRBD1
J gene: TRBJ2-3
V gene: TRBV15
clone size: once
CDR3 DNA: TGTGCCGCCAGCAGAGTCTCCTGGGACAGGGAAGATACGCAGTATTTT
CDR3 protein: CAASRVSWDREDTQYF

D gene: TRBD1
J gene: TRBJ1-2
V gene: TRBV5-1
clone size: many
CDR3 DNA: TGCGCCAGCAGCGAGGGGGCGCGTGGCTACACCTTC
CDR3 protein: CASSEGARGYTF

D gene: .
J gene: TRBJ2-3
V gene: TRBV4-1
clone size: many
CDR3 DNA: TGCGCCAGTACTTTAACTTCTAGCACAGATACGCAGTATTTT
CDR3 protein: CASTLTSSTDTQYF

D gene: .
J gene: TRBJ2-3
V gene: TRBV24-1
clone size: .
CDR3 DNA: TGTGCCACCAGTGGTGGGATTAGCACAGATACGCAGTATTTT
CDR3 protein: CATSGGISTDTQYF

D gene: .
J gene: TRBJ1-1
V gene: TRBV5-6
clone size: many
CDR3 DNA: TGTGCCAGCAGCTTGGGGGGAGGGGGGCGGACTGAAGCTTTCTTT
CDR3 protein: CASSLGGGGRTEAFF

D gene: TRBD1
J gene: TRBJ2-7
V gene: TRBV9
clone size: .
CDR3 DNA: TGTGCCAGCAGCTATGCAGGACAGGTAGACTCTACGGAGCAGTACTTC
CDR3 protein: CASSYAGQVDSTEQYF